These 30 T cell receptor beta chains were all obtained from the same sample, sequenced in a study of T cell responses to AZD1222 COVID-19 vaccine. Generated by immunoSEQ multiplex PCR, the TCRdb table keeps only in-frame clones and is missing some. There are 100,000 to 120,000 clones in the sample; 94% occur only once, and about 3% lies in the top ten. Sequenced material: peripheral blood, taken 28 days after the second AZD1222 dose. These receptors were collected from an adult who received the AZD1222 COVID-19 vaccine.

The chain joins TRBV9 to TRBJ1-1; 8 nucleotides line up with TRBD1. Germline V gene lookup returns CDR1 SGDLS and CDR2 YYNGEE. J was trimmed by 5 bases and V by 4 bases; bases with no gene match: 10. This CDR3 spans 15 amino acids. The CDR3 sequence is CASSTGQGRKTEAFF. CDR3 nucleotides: TGTGCCAGCAGCACCGGACAGGGAAGGAAAACTGAAGCTTTCTTT.

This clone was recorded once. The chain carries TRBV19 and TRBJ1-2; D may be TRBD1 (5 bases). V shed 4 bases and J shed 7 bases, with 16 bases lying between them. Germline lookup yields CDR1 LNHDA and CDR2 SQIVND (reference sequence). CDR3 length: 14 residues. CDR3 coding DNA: TGTGCCAGTAGTACCCCGACAGTATTAGGTGGCTACACCTTC. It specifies CASSTPTVLGGYTF.

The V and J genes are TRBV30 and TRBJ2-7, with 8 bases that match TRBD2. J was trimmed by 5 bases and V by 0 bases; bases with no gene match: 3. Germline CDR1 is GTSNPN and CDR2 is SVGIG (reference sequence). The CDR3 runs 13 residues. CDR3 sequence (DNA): TGTGCCTGGAGTGTAATACTAGCGGACGAGCAGTACTTC. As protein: CAWSVILADEQYF.

For the CDR3, the DNA is TGTGCCAGCAGCTTAGCGGTCGGGAGTTTCTATGAGCAGTTCTTC. Amino acids: CASSLAVGSFYEQFF. This sequence joins TRBV11-2 and TRBJ2-1; tentative D call: TRBD2 (6 bases). Per the germline V gene, CDR1 is SGHAT and CDR2 is FQNNGV. Trimming took 1 base from V and 8 from J, leaving 15 bases between them. The CDR3 consists of 15 residues.

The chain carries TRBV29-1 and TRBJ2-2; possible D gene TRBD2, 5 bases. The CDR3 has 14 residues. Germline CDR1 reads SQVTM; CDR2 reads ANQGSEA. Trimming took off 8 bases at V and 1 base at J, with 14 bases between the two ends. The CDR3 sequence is CSYKLGRNTGELFF. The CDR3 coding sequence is TGCAGCTACAAATTGGGGAGGAACACCGGGGAGCTGTTTTTT.

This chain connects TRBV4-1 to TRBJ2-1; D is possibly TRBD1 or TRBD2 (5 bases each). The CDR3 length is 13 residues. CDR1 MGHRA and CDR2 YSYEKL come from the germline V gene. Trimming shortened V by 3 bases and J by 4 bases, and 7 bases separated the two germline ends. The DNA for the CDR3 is TGCGCCAGCAGCCAGGGGGTTTACAATGAGCAGTTCTTC. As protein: CASSQGVYNEQFF.

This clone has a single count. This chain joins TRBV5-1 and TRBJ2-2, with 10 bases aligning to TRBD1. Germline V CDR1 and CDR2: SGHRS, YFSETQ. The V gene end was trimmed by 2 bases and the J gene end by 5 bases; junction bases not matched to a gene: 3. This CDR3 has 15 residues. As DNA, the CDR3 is TGCGCCAGCAGCTTAGGGACAGGGGAAACCGGGGAGCTGTTTTTT. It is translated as CASSLGTGETGELFF. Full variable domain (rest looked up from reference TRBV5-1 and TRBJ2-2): KAGVTQTPRYLIKTRGQQVTLSCSPISGHRSVSWYQQTPGQGLQFLFEYFSETQRNKGNFPGRFSGRQFSNSRSEMNVSTLELGDSALYLCASSLGTGETGELFFGEGSRLTVL.

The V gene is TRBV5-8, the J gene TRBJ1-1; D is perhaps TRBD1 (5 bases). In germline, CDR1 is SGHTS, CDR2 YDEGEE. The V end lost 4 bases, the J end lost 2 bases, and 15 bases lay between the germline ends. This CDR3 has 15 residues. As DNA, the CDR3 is TGTGCCAGCAGCGACCGGGACGGTCTTAACACTGAAGCTTTCTTT. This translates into CASSDRDGLNTEAFF. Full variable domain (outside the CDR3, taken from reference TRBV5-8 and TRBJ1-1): EAGVTQSPTHLIKTRGQQATLRCSPISGHTSVYWYQQALGLGLQFLLWYDEGEERNRGNFPPRFSGRQFPNYSSELNVNALELEDSALYLCASSDRDGLNTEAFFGQGTRLTVV.

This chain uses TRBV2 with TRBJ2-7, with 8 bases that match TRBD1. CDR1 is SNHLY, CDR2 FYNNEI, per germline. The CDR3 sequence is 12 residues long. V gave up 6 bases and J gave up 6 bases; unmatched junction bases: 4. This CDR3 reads CASRRTGIEQYF. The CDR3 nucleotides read TGTGCCAGCAGGAGGACAGGGATCGAGCAGTACTTC. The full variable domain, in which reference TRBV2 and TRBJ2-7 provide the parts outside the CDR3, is EPEVTQTPSHQVTQMGQEVILRCVPISNHLYFYWYRQILGQKVEFLVSFYNNEISEKSEIFDDQFSVERPDGSNFTLKIRSTKLEDSAMYFCASRRTGIEQYFGPGTRLTVT.

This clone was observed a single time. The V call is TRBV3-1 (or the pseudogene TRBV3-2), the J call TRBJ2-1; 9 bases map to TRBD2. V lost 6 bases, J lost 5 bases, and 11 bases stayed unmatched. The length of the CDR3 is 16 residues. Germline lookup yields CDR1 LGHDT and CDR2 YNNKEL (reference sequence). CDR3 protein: CASSFVTSGDNNEQFF. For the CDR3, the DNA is TGTGCCAGCAGTTTCGTGACTAGCGGAGACAACAATGAGCAGTTCTTC.

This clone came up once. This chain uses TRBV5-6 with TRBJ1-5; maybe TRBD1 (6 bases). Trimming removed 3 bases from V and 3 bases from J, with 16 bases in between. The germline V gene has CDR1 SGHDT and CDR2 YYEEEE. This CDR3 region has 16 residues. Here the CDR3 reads CASSSASDRNNQPQHF. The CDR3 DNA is TGTGCCAGCAGCTCGGCCTCAGACAGGAACAATCAGCCCCAGCATTTT.

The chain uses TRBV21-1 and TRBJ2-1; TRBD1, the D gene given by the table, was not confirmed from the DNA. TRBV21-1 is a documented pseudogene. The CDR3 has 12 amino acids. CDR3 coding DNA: TGTGCCAGCAGCCTGCTGACAGGGGAGCCGTTCTTC. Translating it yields CASSLLTGEPFF.

CDR3 in DNA: TGTGCCAGCAGCCGCCGGACAGGAGGAGAGACCCAGTACTTC. Translated: CASSRRTGGETQYF. The chain has TRBV7-2 and TRBJ2-5; 7 nucleotides align to TRBD1. CDR3 length equals 14 residues. V was clipped by 5 bases and J by 4 bases; unmatched bases: 7. Germline CDR1 and CDR2: SGHTA and FQGNSA.

CDR3 protein: CATSRPRGGNTEAFF. The CDR3, as DNA: TGTGCCACCAGCAGGCCCAGGGGTGGGAACACTGAAGCTTTCTTT. The chain employs TRBV15 and TRBJ1-1; possible D gene TRBD1, 6 bases. Per germline, CDR1 LNHNV and CDR2 YYDKDF (reference sequence). Trimming removed 3 bases from V and 1 base from J, with 12 bases in between. This CDR3 contains 15 residues.

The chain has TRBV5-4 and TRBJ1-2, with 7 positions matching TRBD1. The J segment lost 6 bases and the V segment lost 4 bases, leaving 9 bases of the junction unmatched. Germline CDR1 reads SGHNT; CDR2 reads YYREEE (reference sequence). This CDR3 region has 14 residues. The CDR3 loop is CASSPWTGRNGYTF. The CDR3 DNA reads TGTGCCAGCAGCCCATGGACAGGTCGGAATGGCTACACCTTC.

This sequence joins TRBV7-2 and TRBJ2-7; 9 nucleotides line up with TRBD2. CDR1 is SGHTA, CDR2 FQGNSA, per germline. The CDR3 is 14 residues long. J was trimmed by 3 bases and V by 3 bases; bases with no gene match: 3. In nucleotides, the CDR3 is TGTGCCAGCAGCTTTAGCGGGAGTATCTACGAGCAGTACTTC. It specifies CASSFSGSIYEQYF.

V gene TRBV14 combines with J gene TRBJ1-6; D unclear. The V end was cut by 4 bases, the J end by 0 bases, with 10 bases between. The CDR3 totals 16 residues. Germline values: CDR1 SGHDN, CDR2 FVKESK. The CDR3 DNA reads TGTGCCAGCAGCCTTCTTCTCAGCTCCTATAATTCACCCCTCCACTTT. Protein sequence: CASSLLLSSYNSPLHF.

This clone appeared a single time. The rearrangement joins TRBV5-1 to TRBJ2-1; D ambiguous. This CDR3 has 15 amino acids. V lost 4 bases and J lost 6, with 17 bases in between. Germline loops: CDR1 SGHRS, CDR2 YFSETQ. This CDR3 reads CASSPPTPPRNEQFF. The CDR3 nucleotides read TGCGCCAGCAGCCCCCCGACCCCCCCACGCAATGAGCAGTTCTTC.

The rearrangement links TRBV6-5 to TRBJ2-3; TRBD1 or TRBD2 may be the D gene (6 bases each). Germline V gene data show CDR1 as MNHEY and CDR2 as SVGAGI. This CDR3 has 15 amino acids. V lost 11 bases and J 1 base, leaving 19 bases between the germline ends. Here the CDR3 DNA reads TGTGCCTCGGGGGACACCGGAGCGGGCACAGATACGCAGTATTTT. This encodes CASGDTGAGTDTQYF.

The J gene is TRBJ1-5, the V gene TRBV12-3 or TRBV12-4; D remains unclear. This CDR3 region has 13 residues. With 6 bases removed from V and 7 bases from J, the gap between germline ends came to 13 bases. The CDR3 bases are TGTGCCAGCAGAATGGCCAGTCACCAGCCCCAGCATTTT. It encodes CASRMASHQPQHF.

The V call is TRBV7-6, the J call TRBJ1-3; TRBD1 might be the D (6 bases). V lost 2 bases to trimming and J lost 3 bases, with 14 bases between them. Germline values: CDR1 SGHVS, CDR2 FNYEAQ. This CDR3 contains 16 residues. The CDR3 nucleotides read TGTGCCAGCAGCTTAACGGCAGGGGAAGGTGGAAACACCATATATTTT. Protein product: CASSLTAGEGGNTIYF. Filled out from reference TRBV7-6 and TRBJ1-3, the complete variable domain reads GAGVSQSPRYKVTKRGQDVALRCDPISGHVSLYWYRQALGQGPEFLTYFNYEAQQDKSGLPNDRFSAERPEGSISTLTIQRTEQRDSAMYRCASSLTAGEGGNTIYFGEGSWLTVV.

CDR3 sequence reads: CSVRPPILGEQFF. CDR3 nucleotides: TGCAGCGTCCGTCCACCTATCCTGGGTGAGCAGTTCTTC. This chain links TRBV29-1 with TRBJ2-1; D ambiguous. Trimming shortened V by 6 bases and J by 9 bases, and 18 bases separated the two germline ends. The CDR3 length is 13 residues. Germline loops: CDR1 SQVTM, CDR2 ANQGSEA.

CDR3 sequence (DNA): TGTGCCAGTAGTATGTACAGGTGGACTGAAGCTTTCTTT. Protein product: CASSMYRWTEAFF. This chain joins TRBV19 and TRBJ1-1, with D tentatively TRBD1 (5 bases). The germline V and J ends were trimmed by 3 bases and 5 bases, with 10 bases remaining between them. CDR3 length equals 13 residues. Germline CDR1 LNHDA, CDR2 SQIVND (reference sequence).

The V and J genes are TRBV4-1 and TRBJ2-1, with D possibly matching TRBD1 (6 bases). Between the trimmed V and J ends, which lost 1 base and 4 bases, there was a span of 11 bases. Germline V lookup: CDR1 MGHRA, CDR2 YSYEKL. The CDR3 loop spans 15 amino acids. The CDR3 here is CASSQGPGEYNEQFF. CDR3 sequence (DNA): TGCGCCAGCAGCCAAGGCCCAGGGGAGTACAATGAGCAGTTCTTC.

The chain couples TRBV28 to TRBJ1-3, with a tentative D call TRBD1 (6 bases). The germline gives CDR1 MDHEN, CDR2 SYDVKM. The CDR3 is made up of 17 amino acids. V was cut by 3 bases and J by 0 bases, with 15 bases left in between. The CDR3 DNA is TGTGCCAGCAGTTTTACGCGGGGGCTGATCTCTGGAAACACCATATATTTT. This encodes CASSFTRGLISGNTIYF.

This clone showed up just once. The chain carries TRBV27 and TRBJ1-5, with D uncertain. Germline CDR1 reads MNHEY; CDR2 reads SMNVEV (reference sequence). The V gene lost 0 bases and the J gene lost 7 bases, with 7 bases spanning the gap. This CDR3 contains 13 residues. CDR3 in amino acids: CASSLSGRQPQHF. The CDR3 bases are TGTGCCAGCAGTTTATCGGGTCGGCAGCCCCAGCATTTT.

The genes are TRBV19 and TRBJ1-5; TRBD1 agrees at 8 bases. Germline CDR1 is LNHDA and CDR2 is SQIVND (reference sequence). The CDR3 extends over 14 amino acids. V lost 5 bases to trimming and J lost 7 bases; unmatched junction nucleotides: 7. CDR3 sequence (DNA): TGTGCCAGTAGTGTACAGGGGGTTGGGCAGCCCCAGCATTTT. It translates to CASSVQGVGQPQHF.

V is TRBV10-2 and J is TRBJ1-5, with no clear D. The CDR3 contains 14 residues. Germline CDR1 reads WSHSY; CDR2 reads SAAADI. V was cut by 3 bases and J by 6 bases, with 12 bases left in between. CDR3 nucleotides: TGCGCCAGCAGTGACTTGGGGAATGGTCAGCCCCAGCATTTT. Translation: CASSDLGNGQPQHF.

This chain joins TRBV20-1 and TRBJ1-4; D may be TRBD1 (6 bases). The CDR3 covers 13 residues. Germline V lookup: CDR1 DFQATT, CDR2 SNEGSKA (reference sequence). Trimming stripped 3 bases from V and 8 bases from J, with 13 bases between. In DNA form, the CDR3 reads TGCAGTGCTAGTGGGGGCGCCGGAGAAAAACTGTTTTTT. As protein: CSASGGAGEKLFF.

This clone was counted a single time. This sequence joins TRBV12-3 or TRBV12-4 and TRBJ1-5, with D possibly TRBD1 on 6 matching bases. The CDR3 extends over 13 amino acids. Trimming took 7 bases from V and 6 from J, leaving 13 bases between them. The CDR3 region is CASTSGQLQPQHF. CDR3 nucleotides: TGTGCCAGCACTTCCGGACAGCTTCAGCCCCAGCATTTT.